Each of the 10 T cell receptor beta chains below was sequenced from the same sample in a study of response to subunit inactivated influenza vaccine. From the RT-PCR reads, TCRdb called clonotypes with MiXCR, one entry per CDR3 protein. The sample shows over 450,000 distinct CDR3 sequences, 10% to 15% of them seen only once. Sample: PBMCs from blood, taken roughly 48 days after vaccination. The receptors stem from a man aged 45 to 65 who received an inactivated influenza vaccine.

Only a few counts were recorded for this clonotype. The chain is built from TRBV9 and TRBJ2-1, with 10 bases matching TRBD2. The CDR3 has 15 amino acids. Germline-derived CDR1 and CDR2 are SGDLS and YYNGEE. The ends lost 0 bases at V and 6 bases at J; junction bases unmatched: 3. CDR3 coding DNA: TGTGCCAGCAGCGTAGACACTAGCGGGATCAATGAGCAGTTCTTC. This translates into CASSVDTSGINEQFF.

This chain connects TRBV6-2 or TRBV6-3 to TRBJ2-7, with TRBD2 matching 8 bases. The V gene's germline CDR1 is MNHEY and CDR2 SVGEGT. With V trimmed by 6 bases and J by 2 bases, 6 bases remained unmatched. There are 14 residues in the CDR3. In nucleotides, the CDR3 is TGTGCCAGCAGCCGGGGGGGAGAAGCCTACGAGCAGTACTTC. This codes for CASSRGGEAYEQYF.

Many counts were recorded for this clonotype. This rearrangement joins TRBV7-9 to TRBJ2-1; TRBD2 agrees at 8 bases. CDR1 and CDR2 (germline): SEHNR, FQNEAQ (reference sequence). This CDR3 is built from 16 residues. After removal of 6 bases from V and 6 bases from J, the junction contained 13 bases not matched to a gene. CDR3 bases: TGTGCCAGCAGGCTGGGGGGAACTAGCGGCAGCAATGAGCAGTTCTTC. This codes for CASRLGGTSGSNEQFF.

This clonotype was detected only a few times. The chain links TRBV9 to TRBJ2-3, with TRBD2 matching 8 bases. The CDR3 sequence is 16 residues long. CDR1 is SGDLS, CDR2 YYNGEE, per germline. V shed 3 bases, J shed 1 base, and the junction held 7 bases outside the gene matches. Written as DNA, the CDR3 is TGTGCCAGCAGCGAGGGACGGGGGGGCGGCACAGATACGCAGTATTTT. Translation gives CASSEGRGGGTDTQYF.

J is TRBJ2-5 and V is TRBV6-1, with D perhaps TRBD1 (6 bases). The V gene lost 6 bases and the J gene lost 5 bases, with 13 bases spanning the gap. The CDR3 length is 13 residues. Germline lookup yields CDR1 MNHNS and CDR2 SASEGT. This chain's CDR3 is CASRRARGETQYF. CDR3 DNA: TGTGCCAGCAGAAGGGCTAGGGGGGAGACCCAGTACTTC.

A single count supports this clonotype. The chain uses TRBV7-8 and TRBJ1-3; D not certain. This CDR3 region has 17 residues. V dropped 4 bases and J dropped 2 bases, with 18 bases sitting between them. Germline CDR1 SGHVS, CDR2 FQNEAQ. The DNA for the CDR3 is TGTGCCAGCAGCTCCGGGGTAGGGTTTGAACCTGGAAACACCATATATTTT. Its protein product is CASSSGVGFEPGNTIYF.

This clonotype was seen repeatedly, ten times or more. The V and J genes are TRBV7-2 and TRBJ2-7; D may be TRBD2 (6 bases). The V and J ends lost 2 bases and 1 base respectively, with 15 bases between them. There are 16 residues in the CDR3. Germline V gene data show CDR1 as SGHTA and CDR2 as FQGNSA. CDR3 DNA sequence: TGTGCCAGCAGCTTATTAGGTGCGGCGGGGTCCTACGAGCAGTACTTC. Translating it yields CASSLLGAAGSYEQYF.

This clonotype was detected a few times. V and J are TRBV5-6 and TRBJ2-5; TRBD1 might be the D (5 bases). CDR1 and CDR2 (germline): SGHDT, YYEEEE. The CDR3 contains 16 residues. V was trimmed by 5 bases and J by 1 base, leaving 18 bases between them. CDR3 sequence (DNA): TGTGCCAGCAGTTTCAAGCGCCGACAGACCCAAGAGACCCAGTACTTC. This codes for CASSFKRRQTQETQYF.

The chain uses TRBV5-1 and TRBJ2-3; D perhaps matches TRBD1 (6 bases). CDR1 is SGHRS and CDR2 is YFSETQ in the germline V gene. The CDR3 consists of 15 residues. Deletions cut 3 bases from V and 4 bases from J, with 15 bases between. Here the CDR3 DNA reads TGCGCCAGCAGCTGGGGAACAGGGCGGGCAGATACGCAGTATTTT. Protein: CASSWGTGRADTQYF.

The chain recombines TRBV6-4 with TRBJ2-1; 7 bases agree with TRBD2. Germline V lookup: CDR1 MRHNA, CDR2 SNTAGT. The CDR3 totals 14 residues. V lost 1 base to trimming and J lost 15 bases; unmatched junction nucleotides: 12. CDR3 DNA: TGTGCCAGCAGTGACTTGATCCTCAGCGGGGTGGTGTTCTTC. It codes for CASSDLILSGVVFF.